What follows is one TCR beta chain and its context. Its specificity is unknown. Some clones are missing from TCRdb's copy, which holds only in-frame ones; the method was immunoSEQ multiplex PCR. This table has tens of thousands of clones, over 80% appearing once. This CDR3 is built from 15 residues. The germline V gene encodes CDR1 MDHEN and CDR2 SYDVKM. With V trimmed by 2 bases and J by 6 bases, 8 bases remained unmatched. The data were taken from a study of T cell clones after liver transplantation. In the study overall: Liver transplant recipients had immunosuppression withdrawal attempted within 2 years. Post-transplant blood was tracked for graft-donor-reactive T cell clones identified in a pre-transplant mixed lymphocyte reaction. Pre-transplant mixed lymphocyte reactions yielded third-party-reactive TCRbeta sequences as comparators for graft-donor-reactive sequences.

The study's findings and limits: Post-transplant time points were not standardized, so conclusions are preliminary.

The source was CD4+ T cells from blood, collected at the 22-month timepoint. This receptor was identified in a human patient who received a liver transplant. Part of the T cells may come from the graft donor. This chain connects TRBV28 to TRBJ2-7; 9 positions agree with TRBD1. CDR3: CASSLAGQGTREQYF. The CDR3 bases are TGTGCCAGCAGTTTAGCGGGACAGGGCACTCGCGAGCAGTACTTC.